This T cell receptor (beta chain) was observed in a study of molecular identifiers for immune sequencing clone quantification. Across the study: The replicate experiment used RNA from 20,000 or 100,000 naive CD8 cells. This RNA was split into five aliquots, and four of them were sequenced.

Per germline, CDR1 DFQATT and CDR2 SNEGSKA (reference sequence). The CDR3 consists of 14 residues. J was trimmed by 7 bases and V by 5 bases; bases with no gene match: 8. TCRdb fed the PCR reads into MiXCR, producing one record per CDR3 protein. This table holds roughly 630,000 distinct CDR3 sequences, approximately 24% found once. This clonotype was seen only once. Its target is unknown. A read error is possible here, since a much larger clone lies one base away. Regarding the study as a whole: Over 99% of CMV-specific effector molecules, but under 1% of naive ones, were in clones above 20 copies.

Naive CD8 T cells underwent sorting with the CD8+CD4-CCR7+CD45RA+ definition. V is TRBV20-1 and J is TRBJ1-6, with 7 bases lining up with TRBD1. Input material: naive CD8+ T cells from blood, with Jurkat cell RNA spiked in. Sample subset: FACS-sorted CD8+CD4-CCR7+CD45RA+ naive T cells. This TCR was sampled from a human donor in good health. Some libraries in this study had Jurkat cell RNA spiked in. The CDR3 DNA reads TGCAGTGCTTGGGGCACAGGGGAAAATTCACCCCTCCACTTT. This sequence encodes CSAWGTGENSPLHF.